This passage covers 32 T cell receptor beta chains from one sample sequenced in a study of blood T cells in healthy people across ages. For the second PCR, which ran for 7 to 11 cycles, a sample-barcoded 5' primer and a J-beta primer mix were used. Using its own MiXCR run on the 5' RACE reads, TCRdb lists one record per CDR3 protein. The sample holds about 680,000 distinct CDR3 sequences, 49% seen once. Sequencing was carried out using blood. The receptors stem from a woman aged 60-70 years in good health.

For the CDR3, the DNA is TGTGCCAGCAGGCAATCGCGGTACCAAGAGACCCAGTACTTC. Translating gives CASRQSRYQETQYF. The chain recombines TRBV7-2 with TRBJ2-5, with D uncertain. The CDR3 contains 14 residues. V was trimmed by 6 bases and J by 0 bases, leaving 11 bases between them. Germline V gene data show CDR1 as SGHTA and CDR2 as FQGNSA.

Only a few counts were recorded for this clonotype. This chain joins TRBV7-2 and TRBJ2-7, with 8 bases fitting TRBD2. In germline, CDR1 is SGHTA, CDR2 FQGNSA. J lost 3 bases, V lost 5 bases, and 6 bases had no gene match. This CDR3 is 14 amino acids long. The CDR3 loop is CASSRAGVGYEQYF. DNA for the CDR3: TGTGCCAGCAGCCGAGCGGGAGTCGGCTACGAGCAGTACTTC.

This rearrangement joins TRBV3-1 to TRBJ2-5; no clear D. V was clipped by 1 base and J by 5 bases, with 14 bases between them. The CDR3 extends over 15 amino acids. CDR1 is LGHDT and CDR2 is YNNKEL in the germline V gene (reference sequence). The CDR3 region is CASSQVSPRVETQYF. The CDR3 nucleotides read TGTGCCAGCAGCCAAGTTTCCCCTCGAGTTGAGACCCAGTACTTC.

This clonotype was detected only a few times. V is TRBV7-9 and J is TRBJ2-3; D gene unclear. CDR3 length: 15 amino acids. Germline values: CDR1 SEHNR, CDR2 FQNEAQ (reference sequence). Trimming pared 2 bases from V and 1 base from J, leaving 10 bases between. In nucleotides, the CDR3 is TGTGCCAGCAGCTTATGGTCGTGGGGCACAGATACGCAGTATTTT. Protein: CASSLWSWGTDTQYF.

Ten or more counts support this clonotype. The V and J genes are TRBV29-1 and TRBJ2-1, with 7 positions matching TRBD2. The CDR3 totals 13 residues. Germline CDR1 is SQVTM and CDR2 is ANQGSEA. J gave up 6 bases and V 4 bases, and 6 bases lay outside the gene matches. CDR3 DNA: TGCAGCGTTGGGCGGGAGATCGGCAATGAGCAGTTCTTC. It translates to CSVGREIGNEQFF.

This clonotype has more than one count but fewer than ten. The CDR3 region is CASSYSMGASGQETQYF. As DNA, the CDR3 is TGTGCCAGCAGTTACTCGATGGGGGCTAGCGGACAAGAGACCCAGTACTTC. J is TRBJ2-5 and V is TRBV6-2 or TRBV6-3, with D possibly TRBD2 on 7 matching bases. This CDR3 is built from 17 residues. V was cut by 0 bases and J by 2 bases, with 16 bases left in between. The V gene's germline CDR1 is MNHEY and CDR2 SVGEGT.

The chain carries TRBV20-1 and TRBJ2-1; 9 positions agree with TRBD1. The germline gives CDR1 DFQATT, CDR2 SNEGSKA (reference sequence). After removal of 4 bases from V and 9 bases from J, the junction contained 4 bases not matched to a gene. The CDR3 is 12 residues long. The CDR3 protein is CSAKQGAAEQFF. Written as DNA, the CDR3 is TGCAGTGCTAAACAGGGGGCGGCTGAGCAGTTCTTC.

The V and J genes are TRBV2 and TRBJ2-7, with 7 positions matching TRBD1. The DNA matches TRBJ2-5 better at its end, which makes the J call doubtful. The CDR3 is 13 residues long. CDR1 and CDR2 (germline): SNHLY, FYNNEI. The CDR3 DNA reads TGTGCCAGCACCGAGGACAGGCAGAAGACCCAGTACTTC. It encodes CASTEDRQKTQYF.

The rearrangement links TRBV27 to TRBJ2-1; 8 bases are a match to TRBD2. The junction had 9 bases not matched to a gene; V was cut back by 3 bases and J by 5 bases. This CDR3 spans 16 amino acids. Per germline, CDR1 MNHEY and CDR2 SMNVEV (reference sequence). The chain's CDR3 is CASSFRGTRGDNEQFF. The CDR3 DNA is TGTGCCAGCAGTTTCCGGGGGACTAGGGGGGACAATGAGCAGTTCTTC.

This clonotype was observed at least ten times. V gene TRBV3-1 combines with J gene TRBJ2-5; D gene unclear. V was clipped by 0 bases and J by 5 bases, with 4 bases between them. CDR1 LGHDT and CDR2 YNNKEL come from the germline V gene (reference sequence). The CDR3 runs to 12 residues. The CDR3 bases are TGTGCCAGCAGCCAAGATCGTGAGACCCAGTACTTC. It specifies CASSQDRETQYF.

This clonotype was found a few times. The chain combines TRBV6-6 with TRBJ1-6; D not resolved. In germline, CDR1 is MNHNY, CDR2 SVGAGI (reference sequence). Trimming removed 6 bases from V and 10 bases from J, with 16 bases in between. There are 14 residues in the CDR3. CDR3 sequence: CASREKEFGSPLHF. In DNA form, the CDR3 reads TGTGCCAGCAGAGAGAAAGAGTTTGGGTCACCCCTCCACTTT.

V and J are TRBV12-3 or TRBV12-4 and TRBJ2-2; TRBD1 might be the D (5 bases). Trimming left V 3 bases short and J 5 bases short, with 16 bases between. This CDR3 has 16 amino acids. CDR3 sequence (DNA): TGTGCCAGCAGTTTTAGGACATTTAGAAGAACCGGGGAGCTGTTTTTT. This codes for CASSFRTFRRTGELFF.

Only a few counts were recorded for this clonotype. This chain connects TRBV24-1 to TRBJ2-3; 9 bases are shared with TRBD1. The germline V gene has CDR1 KGHDR and CDR2 SFDVKD. The CDR3 totals 16 residues. V gave up 2 bases and J gave up 1 base; unmatched junction bases: 3. CDR3 sequence (DNA): TGTGCCACCAGTGATTCGAACAGGGGGCGCACAGATACGCAGTATTTT. Translation gives CATSDSNRGRTDTQYF.

For this clonotype: One end of the junction does not line up with germline, which may come from a read error. The genes are TRBV7-9 and TRBJ2-1; TRBD1 matches 8 bases. The germline V gene has CDR1 SEHNR and CDR2 FQNEAQ (reference sequence). The CDR3 sequence is 18 residues long. The CDR3 nucleotides are TGTGCCAGCAGCTCGGGGACAGGTTCTACCGCGCTATACAATGGGCAGTTCTTC. It encodes CASSSGTGSTALYNGQFF.

This clonotype showed up just a few times. This chain joins TRBV28 and TRBJ1-4; the match to TRBD1 covers 8 bases. Germline V lookup: CDR1 MDHEN, CDR2 SYDVKM. The CDR3 sequence is 14 residues long. J gave up 8 bases and V 6 bases, and 8 bases lay outside the gene matches. In DNA, the CDR3 is TGTGCCAGCAGCCAGAACAGGGGGGAAGAAAAACTGTTTTTT. Translating it yields CASSQNRGEEKLFF.

The rearrangement joins TRBV27 to TRBJ1-1; D might be TRBD1 (5 bases). This CDR3 is 15 amino acids long. V gave up 4 bases and J gave up 1 base, with 13 bases separating them. From germline, CDR1 is MNHEY and CDR2 SMNVEV (reference sequence). The CDR3: CASSYRGRQNTEAFF. CDR3 bases: TGTGCCAGCAGTTATAGGGGACGGCAGAACACTGAAGCTTTCTTT.

This clonotype was seen a handful of times. The chain carries TRBV2 and TRBJ2-5; D ambiguous. The CDR3 length is 14 residues. The V gene's germline CDR1 is SNHLY and CDR2 FYNNEI. Trimming took off 2 bases at V and 5 bases at J, with 12 bases between the two ends. Here the CDR3 DNA reads TGTGCCAGCAGTGAATTGTTCGTCCTGGAGACCCAGTACTTC. It yields the protein CASSELFVLETQYF.

Only a few counts were recorded for this clonotype. The chain carries TRBV29-1 and TRBJ2-4; D unclear. The V gene's germline CDR1 is SQVTM and CDR2 ANQGSEA. This CDR3 is built from 12 residues. V lost 4 bases and J 0 bases, leaving 4 bases between the germline ends. CDR3 amino acids: CSVGVAKNIQYF. CDR3 DNA: TGCAGCGTTGGAGTAGCCAAAAACATTCAGTACTTC.

V and J are TRBV12-3 or TRBV12-4 and TRBJ1-5; D remains ambiguous. The CDR3 is 14 amino acids. V was trimmed by 3 bases and J by 6 bases, leaving 12 bases between them. This chain's CDR3 is CASSLSAESQPQHF. In DNA, the CDR3 is TGTGCCAGCAGTTTGTCTGCAGAAAGTCAGCCCCAGCATTTT.

The chain couples TRBV29-1 to TRBJ2-4; D gene uncertain. Germline loops: CDR1 SQVTM, CDR2 ANQGSEA. CDR3 length: 15 amino acids. Trimming stripped 4 bases from V and 0 bases from J, with 13 bases between. The CDR3 nucleotides read TGCAGCGTTGTGGTCCAAAACGTAGCCAAAAACATTCAGTACTTC. As protein: CSVVVQNVAKNIQYF.

This chain links TRBV28 with TRBJ1-2; no reliable D call. With 6 bases removed from V and 8 bases from J, the gap between germline ends came to 13 bases. In germline, CDR1 is MDHEN, CDR2 SYDVKM. This CDR3 region has 12 residues. CDR3 DNA sequence: TGTGCCAGCAGAAGGAAACTTTACGGCTACACCTTC. It specifies CASRRKLYGYTF.

The rearrangement uses TRBV12-3 or TRBV12-4 and TRBJ2-6; D is perhaps TRBD2 (6 bases). The CDR3 totals 16 residues. Trimming left V 5 bases short and J 4 bases short, with 15 bases between. Here the CDR3 DNA reads TGTGCCAGCAGTCTCCCGGGCGGGACCGGGGCCAACGTCCTGACTTTC. It is translated as CASSLPGGTGANVLTF.

This clonotype appeared many times. This sequence joins TRBV5-5 and TRBJ1-6; D call uncertain. The germline CDR1 and CDR2 sequences are SGHKS and YYEKEE (reference sequence). The CDR3 length is 15 residues. The germline V and J ends were trimmed by 0 bases and 7 bases, with 11 bases remaining between them. The CDR3 protein is CASSLAGSSNSPLHF. DNA of the CDR3: TGTGCCAGCAGCTTGGCTGGCAGCTCCAATTCACCCCTCCACTTT.

The chain has TRBV18 and TRBJ2-7; 10 nucleotides align to TRBD1. The J call is in doubt because the DNA end fits TRBJ2-5 better. Germline V gene data show CDR1 as KGHSH and CDR2 as LQKENI. The CDR3 runs 16 residues. DNA of the CDR3: TGTGCCAGCTCACCACCCCGACAGGGGGCGTGGGAGACCCAGTACTTC. Amino acids: CASSPPRQGAWETQYF.

This chain uses TRBV24-1 with TRBJ2-1; D is uncertain. V lost 4 bases and J lost 4, with 7 bases in between. This CDR3 region has 13 residues. Germline-derived CDR1 and CDR2 are KGHDR and SFDVKD. This CDR3 reads CATSEYLYNEQFF. The CDR3 DNA follows: TGTGCCACCAGTGAATATCTTTACAATGAGCAGTTCTTC.

This clonotype was seen a handful of times. The genes are TRBV4-3 and TRBJ2-1; TRBD2 agrees at 7 bases. Germline V lookup: CDR1 LGHNA, CDR2 YSLEER. The CDR3 runs to 16 residues. With V trimmed by 4 bases and J by 6 bases, 12 bases remained unmatched. The CDR3 reads CASSLQPSGTSNEQFF. CDR3 nucleotides: TGCGCCAGCAGCCTGCAACCTAGCGGAACTTCCAATGAGCAGTTCTTC.

The V and J genes are TRBV6-1 and TRBJ2-1; TRBD2 matches at 7 bases. Germline CDR1 is MNHNS and CDR2 is SASEGT. V lost 6 bases to trimming and J lost 5 bases; unmatched junction nucleotides: 25. The CDR3 runs to 20 residues. CDR3 amino acids: CASRPPTRILAARPHNEQFF. CDR3 coding DNA: TGTGCCAGCAGACCGCCTACCCGAATTCTAGCGGCTCGACCACACAATGAGCAGTTCTTC.

This chain uses TRBV5-1 with TRBJ2-7, with D possibly being TRBD1 (6 bases). The CDR3 is made up of 15 amino acids. CDR1 and CDR2 from the germline V gene are SGHRS and YFSETQ. V lost 0 bases and J lost 6, with 16 bases in between. DNA for the CDR3: TGCGCCAGCAGCTTGGCCAGGACAGAGATTTGCGAGCAGTACTTC. It encodes CASSLARTEICEQYF.

The chain employs TRBV27 and TRBJ2-7; D uncertain. The V gene's germline CDR1 is MNHEY and CDR2 SMNVEV (reference sequence). V was trimmed by 2 bases and J by 4 bases, leaving 12 bases between them. This CDR3 contains 14 residues. CDR3 loop: CASSLSFGVYEQYF. In DNA, the CDR3 is TGTGCCAGCAGTTTAAGCTTTGGTGTTTACGAGCAGTACTTC.

The sample holds many counts of this clonotype. This sequence joins TRBV12-3 or TRBV12-4 and TRBJ2-7, with D perhaps matching TRBD1 (6 bases). Trimming shortened V by 8 bases and J by 0 bases, and 14 bases separated the two germline ends. CDR3 size: 14 residues. CDR3 in amino acids: CASGRQESSYEQYF. The CDR3 coding sequence is TGTGCCAGCGGAAGACAGGAGAGCTCCTACGAGCAGTACTTC.

The chain recombines TRBV20-1 with TRBJ2-3; D remains unclear. CDR1 and CDR2 from the germline V gene are DFQATT and SNEGSKA (reference sequence). Deletions cut 6 bases from V and 2 bases from J, with 12 bases between. The CDR3 has 13 residues. Here the CDR3 reads CSAPMGITDTQYF. CDR3 nucleotides: TGCAGTGCCCCAATGGGGATCACAGATACGCAGTATTTT.

V usage is TRBV7-2 and J usage is TRBJ2-3, with 11 bases aligning to TRBD2. CDR1 and CDR2 from the germline V gene are SGHTA and FQGNSA. V gave up 5 bases and J gave up 6 bases; unmatched junction bases: 10. The CDR3 loop spans 16 amino acids. The CDR3 nucleotides read TGTGCCAGCAGCAACCAACTAGCGGGAGTAATGGATACGCAGTATTTT. It codes for CASSNQLAGVMDTQYF. The full variable domain, with the rest looked up from reference TRBV7-2 and TRBJ2-3, is GAGVSQSPSNKVTEKGKDVELRCDPISGHTALYWYRQSLGQGLEFLIYFQGNSAPDKSGLPSDRFSAERTGGSVSTLTIQRTQQEDSAVYLCASSNQLAGVMDTQYFGPGTRLTVL.